The rows below give T cell receptor beta chains drawn from one sample of a study of blood T cell repertoires in COVID-19. Generated by immunoSEQ multiplex PCR, the TCRdb table keeps only in-frame clones and is missing some. The data contain about 210,000 clones, 82% of them singletons. Sequenced sample: peripheral blood. The receptors here all came from a middle-aged woman with acute or convalescent COVID-19. Each CDR3 is given with its conserved first and last residue. The D gene is left open where the match is weak. A clone size is listed for some rows: how often the clone was seen (once, few, many), or a class if it is expanded.

V: TRBV27
size: -
length: 18
J: TRBJ2-1
D: TRBD2
DNA: TGTGCCAGCAGTCCGCGTAGTAGCGGGAGATATTCCTACAATGAGCAGTTCTTC
CDR3: CASSPRSSGRYSYNEQFF

V: TRBV6-6
size: once
length: 13
J: TRBJ1-1
D: -
DNA: TGTGCCAGCAGTTTATACGAACAGACGCCCGGTTTCTTT
CDR3: CASSLYEQTPGFF

V: TRBV19
size: -
length: 17
J: TRBJ2-3
D: TRBD2
DNA: TGTGCCAGTAGTATCCAGCGGGGGGGAGCTAGCACAGATACGCAGTATTTT
CDR3: CASSIQRGGASTDTQYF

V: TRBV27
size: -
length: 14
J: TRBJ1-2
D: TRBD1
DNA: TGTGCCAGCAGGGAGGACAGGGCCCCCTATGGCTACACCTTC
CDR3: CASREDRAPYGYTF

V: TRBV30
size: once
length: 16
J: TRBJ2-3
D: TRBD2
DNA: TGTGCCTGGAGTGTAGCCCTAGCGGCTAGCACAGATACGCAGTATTTT
CDR3: CAWSVALAASTDTQYF

V: TRBV5-1
size: -
length: 14
J: TRBJ2-7
D: TRBD1
DNA: TGCGCCAGCAGCTTCCGGGACAGCAACTACGAGCAGTACTTC
CDR3: CASSFRDSNYEQYF

V: TRBV4-2
size: -
length: 14
J: TRBJ2-1
D: TRBD2
DNA: TGTGCCAGCAGACTAGCGGGAGGAGGCAATGAGCAGTTCTTC
CDR3: CASRLAGGGNEQFF

V: TRBV4-3
size: once
length: 15
J: TRBJ2-3
D: TRBD2
DNA: TGCGCCAGCAGCCAAGAGCCTAGCGGATTAGATACGCAGTATTTT
CDR3: CASSQEPSGLDTQYF

V: TRBV7-6
size: -
length: 16
J: TRBJ2-5
D: -
DNA: TGTGCCAGCAGCTTATTAGCCGGAGGGGGCGAAGAGACCCAGTACTTC
CDR3: CASSLLAGGGEETQYF

V: TRBV27
size: -
length: 17
J: TRBJ2-1
D: TRBD1
DNA: TGTGCCAGCAGTCACCCCCCTTGGGACAGGGTGGAGGGTGAGCAGTTCTTC
CDR3: CASSHPPWDRVEGEQFF

V: TRBV7-7
size: -
length: 17
J: TRBJ2-5
D: TRBD2
DNA: TGTGCCAGCAGCTTACATCCGACTAGCGGAAGGCAAGAGACCCAGTACTTC
CDR3: CASSLHPTSGRQETQYF

V: TRBV27
size: -
length: 14
J: TRBJ2-1
D: TRBD2
DNA: TGTGCCAGTTTGGCGGGGGGGTCCTACAATGAGCAGTTCTTC
CDR3: CASLAGGSYNEQFF

V: TRBV10-3
size: few
length: 16
J: TRBJ2-7
D: -
DNA: TGTGCCACCCGGAAATCAACAGGGAAGAGGACCTACGAGCAGTACTTC
CDR3: CATRKSTGKRTYEQYF

V: TRBV27
size: -
length: 15
J: TRBJ1-2
D: TRBD1
DNA: TGTGCCAGCAGTTTTTCGGGGACAGGATACTATGGCTACACCTTC
CDR3: CASSFSGTGYYGYTF

V: TRBV6-6
size: -
length: 17
J: TRBJ2-7
D: TRBD2
DNA: TGTGCCAGCAGTCAACTGGGACTAGCGGGAAGAATCTACGAGCAGTACTTC
CDR3: CASSQLGLAGRIYEQYF

V: TRBV7-3
size: -
length: 15
J: TRBJ1-2
D: TRBD1
DNA: TGTGCCAGCAGCACAGACAGGGGAGAGGTCTATGGCTACACCTTC
CDR3: CASSTDRGEVYGYTF

V: TRBV21-1
size: -
length: 14
J: TRBJ2-1
D: -
DNA: TGTGCCAGCAGCAAAGAATGCGGTTTGGATGAGCAGTTCTTC
CDR3: CASSKECGLDEQFF

V: TRBV9
size: -
length: 14
J: TRBJ2-7
D: -
DNA: TGTGCCAGCAGCGGAGAGGTAGGGGGCTACGAGCAGTACTTC
CDR3: CASSGEVGGYEQYF

V: TRBV14
size: few
length: 14
J: TRBJ2-3
D: -
DNA: TGTGCCAGCAGCCAAGAGTCTAGTGTAGATACGCAGTATTTT
CDR3: CASSQESSVDTQYF

V: TRBV5-1
size: -
length: 14
J: TRBJ1-4
D: -
DNA: TGCGCCAGCAGCTTGGGGGCCAATAATGAAAAACTGTTTTTT
CDR3: CASSLGANNEKLFF

V: TRBV19
size: -
length: 13
J: TRBJ1-1
D: -
DNA: TGTGCCAGTAGCAGGACAGAGAACACTGAAGCTTTCTTT
CDR3: CASSRTENTEAFF

V: TRBV24-1
size: -
length: 16
J: TRBJ2-1
D: TRBD2
DNA: TGTGCCACCAGTGACCCTATAGCGGGGGGGCTTGGTGAGCAGTTCTTC
CDR3: CATSDPIAGGLGEQFF

V: TRBV15
size: -
length: 14
J: TRBJ2-1
D: -
DNA: TGTGCCACCAGGCGGGGCAGGGTGGACAATGAGCAGTTCTTC
CDR3: CATRRGRVDNEQFF

V: TRBV30
size: -
length: 13
J: TRBJ2-1
D: -
DNA: TGTGCCTGGAGTCACGGGACCTACAATGAGCAGTTCTTC
CDR3: CAWSHGTYNEQFF

V: TRBV15
size: -
length: 18
J: TRBJ1-6
D: TRBD1
DNA: TGTGCCACCAGCAGAACCCGGGACAGGGACGAATATAATTCACCCCTCCACTTT
CDR3: CATSRTRDRDEYNSPLHF

V: TRBV5-1
size: -
length: 14
J: TRBJ2-1
D: TRBD2
DNA: TGCGCCAGCAGCTTGGAGGGGGGGACTAGCGATCGGTTCTTC
CDR3: CASSLEGGTSDRFF